Sequencing of this TCR beta chain was carried out in a study of T and B cells in COVID-19 patients. Study-level background: Blood was sampled from COVID-19 patients who were either actively infected or recovered.

Each TRB amplification used about 250-550 ng of genomic DNA from blood. Study outcomes and limitations: Clonality of TRB repertoires was high in active COVID-19; recovery brought above-healthy diversity and richness.

Trimming cost V 2 bases and J 0 bases, with 14 bases left between them. The CDR3 covers 18 residues. Germline V CDR1 and CDR2: LNHNV, YYDKDF (reference sequence). This clonotype is termed medium-sized. Its antigen is still unknown. Multiplex PCR with BIOMED2 TRB-A/B primer pools amplified TRB rearrangements. MiXCR, applied by TCRdb to the multiplex PCR reads, yields one record per CDR3 protein. The sample includes approximately 11,000 distinct CDR3 sequences, around 30% seen only once; the top ten take 13% to 15%. The clonotype originates from a human donor with active COVID-19. J is TRBJ2-6 and V is TRBV15; TRBD1 might be the D (6 bases). Sequencing was done on a sample of blood. The CDR3 loop is CATSRSTGIPSGANVLTF. DNA for the CDR3: TGTGCCACCAGCAGAAGCACAGGGATCCCCTCTGGGGCCAACGTCCTGACTTTC.